One sample yielded the 3 T cell receptor beta chains listed below, sequenced in a study of blood T cell repertoires in COVID-19. Using immunoSEQ multiplex PCR, the repertoire was profiled, and TCRdb retains in-frame clones only, with some absent. The table records 70,000 to 95,000 clones, approximately 92% of them present only once. Material for sequencing was peripheral blood. These receptors came from a woman aged 55-69 years with active COVID-19.

This rearrangement joins TRBV12-3 or TRBV12-4 to TRBJ2-3; D remains ambiguous. V lost 6 bases, J lost 3 bases, and 4 bases lay in between. CDR3 length equals 11 residues. The CDR3 loop is CASSLTDTQYF. The CDR3 DNA reads TGTGCCAGCAGCCTTACAGATACGCAGTATTTT.

The rearrangement links TRBV27 to TRBJ1-1, with D unclear. V was clipped by 5 bases and J by 1 base, with 11 bases between them. CDR1 MNHEY and CDR2 SMNVEV come from the germline V gene (reference sequence). The length of the CDR3 is 14 residues. The CDR3 region has the DNA TGTGCCAGCAGTCCTCGGGAAACGAACACTGAAGCTTTCTTT. Translation gives CASSPRETNTEAFF.

The chain links TRBV10-2 to TRBJ2-7, with D possibly TRBD2 on 5 matching bases. V shed 8 bases and J shed 5 bases, with 16 bases lying between them. The length of the CDR3 is 13 residues. CDR1 is WSHSY, CDR2 SAAADI, per germline. The CDR3 DNA follows: TGCGCCAGCGGAGGCCCAGGCCCCAACGAGCAGTACTTC. This encodes CASGGPGPNEQYF.